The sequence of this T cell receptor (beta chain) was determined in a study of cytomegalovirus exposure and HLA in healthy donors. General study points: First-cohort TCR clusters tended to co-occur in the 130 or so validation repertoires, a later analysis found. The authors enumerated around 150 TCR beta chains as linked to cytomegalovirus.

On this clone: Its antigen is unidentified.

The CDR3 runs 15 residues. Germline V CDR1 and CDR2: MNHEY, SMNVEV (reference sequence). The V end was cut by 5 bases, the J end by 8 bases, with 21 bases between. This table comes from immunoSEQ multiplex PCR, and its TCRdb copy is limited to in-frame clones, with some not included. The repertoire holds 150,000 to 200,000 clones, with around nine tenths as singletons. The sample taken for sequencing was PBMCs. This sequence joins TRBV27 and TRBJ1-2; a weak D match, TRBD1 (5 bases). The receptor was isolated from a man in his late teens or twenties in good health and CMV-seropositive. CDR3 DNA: TGTGCCAGCAGTCGCGGGACCGAGAACTATGGAGGCTACACCTTC. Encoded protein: CASSRGTENYGGYTF.